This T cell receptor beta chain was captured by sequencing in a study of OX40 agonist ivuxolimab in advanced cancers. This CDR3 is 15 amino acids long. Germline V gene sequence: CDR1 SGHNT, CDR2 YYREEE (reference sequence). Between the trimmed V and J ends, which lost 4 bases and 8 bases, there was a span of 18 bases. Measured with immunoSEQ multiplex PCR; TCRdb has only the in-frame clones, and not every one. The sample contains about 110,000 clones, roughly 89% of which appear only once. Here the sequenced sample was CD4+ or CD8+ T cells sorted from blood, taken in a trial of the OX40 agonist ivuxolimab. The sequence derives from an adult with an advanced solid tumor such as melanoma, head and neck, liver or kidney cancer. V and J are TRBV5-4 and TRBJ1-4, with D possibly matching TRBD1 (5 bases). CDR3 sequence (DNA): TGTGCCAGCAGCCCGGGTGGAGACAGTAGCGAAAAACTGTTTTTT. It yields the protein CASSPGGDSSEKLFF.